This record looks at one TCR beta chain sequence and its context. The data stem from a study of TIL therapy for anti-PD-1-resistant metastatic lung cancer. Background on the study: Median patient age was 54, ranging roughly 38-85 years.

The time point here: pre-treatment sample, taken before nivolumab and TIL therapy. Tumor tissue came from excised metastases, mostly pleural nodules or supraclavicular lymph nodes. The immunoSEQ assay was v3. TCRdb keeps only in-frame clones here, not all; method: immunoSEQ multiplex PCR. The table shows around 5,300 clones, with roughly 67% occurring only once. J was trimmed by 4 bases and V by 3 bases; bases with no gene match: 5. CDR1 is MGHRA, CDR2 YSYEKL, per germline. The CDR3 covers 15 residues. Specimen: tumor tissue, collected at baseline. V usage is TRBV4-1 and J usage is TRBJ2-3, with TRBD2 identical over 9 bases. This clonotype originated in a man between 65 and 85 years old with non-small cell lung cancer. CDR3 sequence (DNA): TGCGCCAGCAGCCAGGATAGCGGGAGTCCAGATACGCAGTATTTT. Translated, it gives CASSQDSGSPDTQYF.